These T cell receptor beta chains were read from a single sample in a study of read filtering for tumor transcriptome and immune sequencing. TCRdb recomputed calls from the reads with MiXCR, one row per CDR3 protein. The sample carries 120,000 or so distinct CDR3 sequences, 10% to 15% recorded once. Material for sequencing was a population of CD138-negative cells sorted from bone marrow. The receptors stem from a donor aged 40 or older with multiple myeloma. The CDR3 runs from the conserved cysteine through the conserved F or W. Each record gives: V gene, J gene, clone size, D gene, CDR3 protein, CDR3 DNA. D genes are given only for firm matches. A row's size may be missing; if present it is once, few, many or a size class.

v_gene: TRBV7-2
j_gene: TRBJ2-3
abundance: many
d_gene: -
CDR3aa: CASASTDTQYF
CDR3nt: TGTGCCAGCGCTAGCACAGATACGCAGTATTTT

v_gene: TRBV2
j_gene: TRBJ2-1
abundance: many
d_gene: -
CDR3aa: CASTGLSYNEQFF
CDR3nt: TGTGCCAGCACGGGCCTCTCCTACAATGAGCAGTTCTTC

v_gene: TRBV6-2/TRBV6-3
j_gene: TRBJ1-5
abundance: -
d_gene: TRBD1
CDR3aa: CASIGQGQNDQPQHF
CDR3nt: TGTGCCAGCATCGGACAGGGACAAAACGATCAGCCCCAGCATTTT

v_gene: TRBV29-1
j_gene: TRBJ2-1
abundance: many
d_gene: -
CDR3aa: CSVDRGGYNEQFF
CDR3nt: TGCAGCGTTGACAGGGGGGGGTACAATGAGCAGTTCTTC

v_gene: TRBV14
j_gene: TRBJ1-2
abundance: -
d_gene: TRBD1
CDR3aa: CASSQERTGDPRYGYTF
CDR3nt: TGTGCCAGCAGCCAAGAGCGGACAGGGGATCCGCGCTATGGCTACACCTTC

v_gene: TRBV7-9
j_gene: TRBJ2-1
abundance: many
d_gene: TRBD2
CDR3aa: CASCSSGRGHNEQFF
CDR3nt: TGTGCCAGCTGCAGTAGCGGGAGGGGCCACAATGAGCAGTTCTTC

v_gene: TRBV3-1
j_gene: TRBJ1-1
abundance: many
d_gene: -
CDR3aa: CASSQVPGNTEAFF
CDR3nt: TGTGCCAGCAGCCAAGTTCCGGGGAACACTGAAGCTTTCTTT

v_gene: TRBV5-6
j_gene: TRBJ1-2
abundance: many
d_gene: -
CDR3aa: CASGGTNYGYTF
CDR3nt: TGTGCCAGCGGGGGGACTAACTATGGCTACACCTTC

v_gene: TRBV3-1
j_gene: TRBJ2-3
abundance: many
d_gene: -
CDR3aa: CASSQTTGTDTQYF
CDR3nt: TGTGCCAGCAGCCAAACGACCGGCACAGATACGCAGTATTTT

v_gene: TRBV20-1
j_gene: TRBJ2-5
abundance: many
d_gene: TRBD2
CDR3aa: CSATSGGDETQYF
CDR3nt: TGCAGTGCCACTAGCGGGGGTGATGAGACCCAGTACTTC

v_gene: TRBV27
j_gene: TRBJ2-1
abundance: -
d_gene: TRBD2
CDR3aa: CAGTRLAGEPDEQFF
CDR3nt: TGTGCCGGCACACGACTAGCGGGAGAGCCGGATGAGCAGTTCTTC

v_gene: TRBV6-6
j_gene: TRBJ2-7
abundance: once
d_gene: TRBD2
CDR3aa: CASSYVLGLAGRSSYEQCF
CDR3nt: TGTGCCAGCAGTTACGTGCTGGGACTAGCGGGTCGTAGCTCCTACGAGCAGTGCTTC

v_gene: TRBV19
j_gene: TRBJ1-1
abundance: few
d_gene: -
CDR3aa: CASLTGNTEAFF
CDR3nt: TGTGCCAGCCTGACAGGGAACACTGAAGCTTTCTTT

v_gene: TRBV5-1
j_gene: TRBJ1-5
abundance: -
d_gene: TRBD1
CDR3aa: CVSRGQGANQPQHF
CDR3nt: TGCGTCAGCCGGGGACAGGGGGCCAATCAGCCCCAGCATTTT

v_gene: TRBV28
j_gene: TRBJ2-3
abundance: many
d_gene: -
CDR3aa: CASSPRGFTDTQYF
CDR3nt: TGTGCCAGCAGTCCCCGCGGCTTCACAGATACGCAGTATTTT

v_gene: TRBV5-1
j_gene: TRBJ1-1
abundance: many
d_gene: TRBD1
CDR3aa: CASSSQTGRVTEAFF
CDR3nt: TGCGCCAGCAGCTCCCAGACAGGGCGGGTCACTGAAGCTTTCTTT

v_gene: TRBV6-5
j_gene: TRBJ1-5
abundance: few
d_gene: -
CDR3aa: CASSEYGGSQPQHF
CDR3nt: TGTGCCAGCAGTGAATATGGAGGGAGTCAGCCCCAGCATTTT

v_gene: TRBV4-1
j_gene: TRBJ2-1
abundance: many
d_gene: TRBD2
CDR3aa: CASSLGLAGGPVNNEQFF
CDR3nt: TGCGCCAGCAGCTTGGGACTAGCGGGGGGGCCAGTTAACAATGAGCAGTTCTTC

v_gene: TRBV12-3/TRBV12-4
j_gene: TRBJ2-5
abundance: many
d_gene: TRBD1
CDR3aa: CASSTRAGGGETQYF
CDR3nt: TGTGCCAGCAGTACCCGTGCAGGGGGCGGGGAGACCCAGTACTTC

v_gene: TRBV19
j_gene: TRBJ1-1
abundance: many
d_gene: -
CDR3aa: CASSIHRQPDTEAFF
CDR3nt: TGTGCCAGTAGTATACATCGGCAGCCTGACACTGAAGCTTTCTTT

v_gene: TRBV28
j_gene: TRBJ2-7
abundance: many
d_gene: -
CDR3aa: CASSPPPSYEQYF
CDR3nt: TGTGCCAGCAGTCCCCCACCCTCCTACGAGCAGTACTTC

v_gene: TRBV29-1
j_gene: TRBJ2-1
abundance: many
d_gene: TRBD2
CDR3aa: CSISGLAENEQFF
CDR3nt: TGCAGCATTTCGGGACTAGCCGAGAATGAGCAGTTCTTC

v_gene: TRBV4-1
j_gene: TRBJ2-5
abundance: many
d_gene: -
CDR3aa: CASSQVGAGEVQETQYF
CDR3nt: TGCGCCAGCAGCCAAGTTGGGGCAGGGGAAGTCCAAGAGACCCAGTACTTC

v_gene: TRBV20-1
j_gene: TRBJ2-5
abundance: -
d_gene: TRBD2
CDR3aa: CSALTGGGSQETQYF
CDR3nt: TGCAGTGCTCTGACTGGCGGGGGTTCCCAAGAGACCCAGTACTTC

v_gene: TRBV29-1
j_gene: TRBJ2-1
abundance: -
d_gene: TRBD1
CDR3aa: CSVRQGADNEQFF
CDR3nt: TGCAGCGTGAGACAGGGGGCAGACAATGAGCAGTTCTTC

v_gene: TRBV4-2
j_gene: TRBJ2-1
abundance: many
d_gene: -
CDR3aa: CASSQDHASHYNEQFF
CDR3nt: TGTGCCAGCAGCCAAGATCACGCGAGCCACTACAATGAGCAGTTCTTC

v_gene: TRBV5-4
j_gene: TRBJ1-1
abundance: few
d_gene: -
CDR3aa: CASSRPGHQNTEAFF
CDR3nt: TGTGCCAGCAGCCGCCCGGGACACCAGAACACTGAAGCTTTCTTT

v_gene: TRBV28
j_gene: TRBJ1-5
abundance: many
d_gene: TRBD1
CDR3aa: CASSPRDRGSQPQHF
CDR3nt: TGTGCCAGCAGCCCTCGGGACAGGGGTTCTCAGCCCCAGCATTTT

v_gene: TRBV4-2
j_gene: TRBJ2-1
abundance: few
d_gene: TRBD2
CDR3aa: CASSQTTSGIYEQFF
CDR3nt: TGTGCCAGCAGCCAGACGACTAGCGGGATCTATGAGCAGTTCTTC

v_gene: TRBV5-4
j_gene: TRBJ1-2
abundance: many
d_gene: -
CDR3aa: CASSLDTLNYGYTF
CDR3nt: TGTGCCAGCAGCTTGGACACCCTTAACTATGGCTACACCTTC

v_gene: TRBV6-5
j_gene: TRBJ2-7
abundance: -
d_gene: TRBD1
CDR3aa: CASTNRGRYEQYF
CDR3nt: TGTGCCAGCACCAACAGGGGGCGGTACGAGCAGTACTTC

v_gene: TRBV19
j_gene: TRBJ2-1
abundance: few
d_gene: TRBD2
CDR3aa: CASSIDRVGGLAGEQFF
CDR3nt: TGTGCCAGTAGTATAGATCGAGTGGGAGGGCTAGCGGGGGAGCAGTTCTTC

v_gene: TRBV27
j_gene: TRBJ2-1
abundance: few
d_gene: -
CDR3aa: CASSPGPNLSYNEQFF
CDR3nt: TGTGCCAGCAGTCCCGGACCGAACCTATCGTACAATGAGCAGTTCTTC

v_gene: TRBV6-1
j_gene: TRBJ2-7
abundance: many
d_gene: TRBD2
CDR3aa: CASSAERGYEQYF
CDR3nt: TGTGCCAGCAGTGCAGAGCGGGGTTACGAGCAGTACTTC

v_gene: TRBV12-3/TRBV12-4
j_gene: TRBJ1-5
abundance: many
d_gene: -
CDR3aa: CASSLKQSNQPQHF
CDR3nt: TGTGCCAGCAGTTTGAAACAAAGCAATCAGCCCCAGCATTTT

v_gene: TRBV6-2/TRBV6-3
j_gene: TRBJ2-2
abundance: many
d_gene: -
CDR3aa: CASSSYMAGELFF
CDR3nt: TGTGCCAGCAGTTCTTACATGGCCGGGGAGCTGTTTTTT

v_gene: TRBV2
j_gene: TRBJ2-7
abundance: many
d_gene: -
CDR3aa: CASSPDSIGHYEQYF
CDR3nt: TGTGCCAGCAGTCCGGACAGCATTGGGCACTACGAGCAGTACTTC

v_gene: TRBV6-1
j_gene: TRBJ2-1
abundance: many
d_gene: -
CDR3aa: CASSYVAAEQFF
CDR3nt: TGTGCCAGCAGTTATGTGGCCGCTGAGCAGTTCTTC

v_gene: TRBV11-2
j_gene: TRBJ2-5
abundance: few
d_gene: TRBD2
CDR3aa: CASSPTGTSVYLETQYF
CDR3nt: TGTGCCAGCAGTCCGACCGGGACTAGCGTATACCTCGAGACCCAGTACTTC

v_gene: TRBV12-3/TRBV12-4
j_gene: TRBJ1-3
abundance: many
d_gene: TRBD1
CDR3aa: CASSPRQGAYSGNTIYF
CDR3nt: TGTGCCAGCAGTCCCCGACAGGGGGCATACTCTGGAAACACCATATATTTT

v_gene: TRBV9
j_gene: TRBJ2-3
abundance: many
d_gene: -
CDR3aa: CASSLTLGRTDTQYF
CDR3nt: TGTGCCAGCAGCCTAACCTTAGGAAGGACAGATACGCAGTATTTT

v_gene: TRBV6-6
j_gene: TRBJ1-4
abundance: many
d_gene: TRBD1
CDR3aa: CASRLTGGGTNEKLFF
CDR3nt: TGTGCCAGCAGACTAACAGGGGGCGGAACTAATGAAAAACTGTTTTTT